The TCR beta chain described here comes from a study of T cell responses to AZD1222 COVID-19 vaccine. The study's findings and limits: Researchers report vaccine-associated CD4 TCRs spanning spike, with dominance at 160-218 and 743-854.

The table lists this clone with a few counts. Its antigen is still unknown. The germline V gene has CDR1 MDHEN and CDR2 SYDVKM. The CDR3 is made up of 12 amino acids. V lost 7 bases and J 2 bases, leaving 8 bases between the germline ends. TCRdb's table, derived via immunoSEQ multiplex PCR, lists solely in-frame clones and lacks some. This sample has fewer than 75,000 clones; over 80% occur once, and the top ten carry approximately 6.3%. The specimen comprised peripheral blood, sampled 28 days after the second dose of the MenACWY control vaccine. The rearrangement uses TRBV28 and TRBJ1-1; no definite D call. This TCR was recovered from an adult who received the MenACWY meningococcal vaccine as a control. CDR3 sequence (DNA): TGTGCCAGCACCCGAGCCAACACTGAAGCTTTCTTT. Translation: CASTRANTEAFF. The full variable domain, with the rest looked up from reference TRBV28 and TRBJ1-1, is DVKVTQSSRYLVKRTGEKVFLECVQDMDHENMFWYRQDPGLGLRLIYFSYDVKMKEKGDIPEGYSVSREKKERFSLILESASTNQTSMYLCASTRANTEAFFGQGTRLTVV.